These 17 T cell receptor beta chains came from one sample sequenced in a study of blood T cell repertoires in COVID-19. TCRdb keeps only in-frame clones here, not all; method: immunoSEQ multiplex PCR. The sample includes approximately 64,000 clones, over 75% of them seen just once. The sequencing sample was made of peripheral blood. These receptors were obtained from a man aged 65-85 years with acute or convalescent COVID-19.

The rearrangement links TRBV7-2 to TRBJ2-7, with TRBD2 matching 16 bases. This CDR3 spans 17 amino acids. V lost 1 base and J lost 6; bases outside the gene matches: 6. From germline, CDR1 is SGHTA and CDR2 FQGNSA. The DNA of the CDR3 is TGTGCCAGCAGCTTAGTGGGGACTAGCGGGGGGGCCTCCGAGCAGTACTTC. Residues: CASSLVGTSGGASEQYF.

This chain joins TRBV6-5 and TRBJ1-2; 8 bases fit TRBD1. CDR1 and CDR2 from the germline V gene are MNHEY and SVGAGI. The V segment lost 7 bases and the J segment 4 bases; nucleotides outside the gene matches: 8. This CDR3 region has 14 residues. CDR3 DNA: TGTGCCAGCACCACCGGACAGGGTCGCTATGGCTACACCTTC. It specifies CASTTGQGRYGYTF.

The chain employs TRBV6-5 and TRBJ1-4; no reliable D call. V was clipped by 4 bases and J by 3 bases, with 9 bases between them. The CDR3 runs 14 residues. Germline CDR1 is MNHEY and CDR2 is SVGAGI. CDR3 residues: CASSSTTPNEKLFF. CDR3 DNA sequence: TGTGCCAGCAGTTCTACGACACCTAATGAAAAACTGTTTTTT.

The V and J genes are TRBV18 and TRBJ1-3, with a possible D match to TRBD1 (5 bases). V lost 0 bases and J 2 bases, leaving 8 bases between the germline ends. The CDR3 has 15 residues. Per germline, CDR1 KGHSH and CDR2 LQKENI. In DNA form, the CDR3 reads TGTGCCAGCTCACCACCTGCGACAGCTGGAAACACCATATATTTT. It is translated as CASSPPATAGNTIYF. Variable domain in full (rest from reference TRBV18 and TRBJ1-3): NAGVMQNPRHLVRRRGQEARLRCSPMKGHSHVYWYRQLPEEGLKFMVYLQKENIIDESGMPKERFSAEFPKEGPSILRIQQVVRGDSAAYFCASSPPATAGNTIYFGEGSWLTVV.

The chain joins TRBV6-2 or TRBV6-3 to TRBJ2-2; TRBD2 might be the D (6 bases). CDR1 is MNHEY and CDR2 is SVGEGT in the germline V gene. The CDR3 contains 13 residues. V lost 6 bases, J lost 3 bases, and 8 bases lay in between. CDR3 protein: CASSRDYTGELFF. In nucleotides, the CDR3 is TGTGCCAGCAGCAGGGACTACACCGGGGAGCTGTTTTTT.

V is TRBV18 and J is TRBJ1-2; 9 nucleotides agree with TRBD1. Trimming removed 6 bases from V and 2 bases from J; junction bases left unmatched: 13. The length of the CDR3 is 17 residues. The germline V gene has CDR1 KGHSH and CDR2 LQKENI. The CDR3 region has the DNA TGTGCCAGCTCGCCTCAACAGGGGGCACCATTAAACTATGGCTACACCTTC. It specifies CASSPQQGAPLNYGYTF.

This clone was observed a single time. The chain combines TRBV7-8 with TRBJ2-2, with 8 bases that match TRBD1. This CDR3 comprises 13 residues. Germline loops: CDR1 SGHVS, CDR2 FQNEAQ. Trimming took 3 bases from V and 6 from J; bases not matched to a gene: 0. This CDR3 reads CASSLDRAGELFF. CDR3 DNA sequence: TGTGCCAGCAGCTTGGACAGGGCCGGGGAGCTGTTTTTT. Together with reference TRBV7-8 and TRBJ2-2, the CDR3 gives the full variable domain: GAGVSQSPRYKVAKRGQDVALRCDPISGHVSLFWYQQALGQGPEFLTYFQNEAQLDKSGLPSDRFFAERPEGSVSTLKIQRTQQEDSAVYLCASSLDRAGELFFGEGSRLTVL.

This clone was counted only a few times. The chain joins TRBV7-2 to TRBJ1-6; TRBD1 matches 8 bases. J gave up 10 bases and V 4 bases, and 3 bases lay outside the gene matches. Germline CDR1 is SGHTA and CDR2 is FQGNSA. The CDR3 has 13 residues. The CDR3 spells CASSWDRPSPLHF. The CDR3 coding sequence is TGTGCCAGCAGCTGGGACAGGCCCTCACCCCTCCACTTT. The full variable domain, in which reference TRBV7-2 and TRBJ1-6 provide the parts outside the CDR3, is GAGVSQSPSNKVTEKGKDVELRCDPISGHTALYWYRQSLGQGLEFLIYFQGNSAPDKSGLPSDRFSAERTGGSVSTLTIQRTQQEDSAVYLCASSWDRPSPLHFGNGTRLTVT.

The chain employs TRBV18 and TRBJ1-2; tentative D call: TRBD1 (5 bases). The CDR3 contains 13 residues. Trimming pared 2 bases from V and 3 bases from J, leaving 7 bases between. Germline assignment: CDR1 KGHSH and CDR2 LQKENI. Here the CDR3 DNA reads TGTGCCAGCTCACCAGGGGCGGACTATGGCTACACCTTC. Translating it yields CASSPGADYGYTF.

The chain combines TRBV9 with TRBJ2-2, with 7 positions matching TRBD1. The CDR3 spans 14 residues. The germline gives CDR1 SGDLS, CDR2 YYNGEE. V lost 2 bases and J lost 5; bases outside the gene matches: 3. Written as DNA, the CDR3 is TGTGCCAGCAGCGTGGCACAGGGGACCGGGGAGCTGTTTTTT. Encoded protein: CASSVAQGTGELFF. Complete variable domain (other parts from reference TRBV9 and TRBJ2-2): DSGVTQTPKHLITATGQRVTLRCSPRSGDLSVYWYQQSLDQGLQFLIQYYNGEERAKGNILERFSAQQFPDLHSELNLSSLELGDSALYFCASSVAQGTGELFFGEGSRLTVL.

The chain joins TRBV2 to TRBJ2-1, with D possibly being TRBD1 (6 bases). Germline CDR1 is SNHLY and CDR2 is FYNNEI. V was shortened by 7 bases and J by 2 bases, with 12 bases between the two germline ends. The CDR3 spans 14 residues. CDR3 loop: CASNRESAYNEQFF. The CDR3 DNA sequence: TGTGCCAGCAACAGGGAGTCGGCCTACAATGAGCAGTTCTTC.

The J gene is TRBJ1-2, the V gene TRBV19; the match to TRBD1 covers 8 bases. V shed 2 bases and J 4 bases; nucleotides not matched to a gene: 6. Germline CDR1 LNHDA, CDR2 SQIVND (reference sequence). The CDR3 totals 15 residues. Here the CDR3 DNA reads TGTGCCAGTAGTATACTCCGACAGGGGAGCTATGGCTACACCTTC. Translating gives CASSILRQGSYGYTF.

The chain links TRBV18 to TRBJ1-1; no clear D. V was shortened by 4 bases and J by 7 bases, with 16 bases between the two germline ends. The CDR3 has 14 residues. CDR1 KGHSH and CDR2 LQKENI come from the germline V gene. The CDR3 DNA reads TGTGCCAGCTCACAAATTTCCGGGGAGCGTGAAGCTTTCTTT. Translating it yields CASSQISGEREAFF.

Written as DNA, the CDR3 is TGTGCCAGCAGCGACTCGACTAGCGGGGGCGCCCGCGCCCAGTACTTC. Translated: CASSDSTSGGARAQYF. V and J are TRBV6-2 or TRBV6-3 and TRBJ2-5; 12 nucleotides line up with TRBD2. Germline V lookup: CDR1 MNHEY, CDR2 SVGEGT. The CDR3 is made up of 16 amino acids. With V trimmed by 6 bases and J by 9 bases, 14 bases remained unmatched.

The V call is TRBV3-1 (or the pseudogene TRBV3-2), the J call TRBJ2-5; perhaps TRBD2 as D (5 bases). CDR1 and CDR2 from the germline V gene are LGHDT and YNNKEL (reference sequence). The CDR3 has 14 amino acids. V shed 1 base and J shed 2 bases, with 8 bases lying between them. CDR3 sequence: CASSQGRRQETQYF. CDR3 DNA sequence: TGTGCCAGCAGCCAAGGGAGGAGGCAAGAGACCCAGTACTTC.

V is TRBV28 and J is TRBJ2-1; 11 bases align to TRBD1. Germline CDR1 reads MDHEN; CDR2 reads SYDVKM. The CDR3 has 15 residues. The junction had 5 bases not matched to a gene; V was cut back by 5 bases and J by 5 bases. The CDR3 loop reads CASSVGTGGHNEQFF. Here the CDR3 DNA reads TGTGCCAGCAGTGTCGGGACAGGGGGGCACAATGAGCAGTTCTTC.

The chain carries TRBV11-3 and TRBJ2-7; possibly TRBD2 for D (6 bases). The CDR3 runs to 13 residues. Trimming left V 3 bases short and J 1 base short, with 7 bases between. The V gene's germline CDR1 is SGHNT and CDR2 YENEEA. This CDR3 is CASSFGGSYEQYF. CDR3 bases: TGTGCCAGCAGCTTCGGGGGTTCCTACGAGCAGTACTTC.